The source of this T cell receptor beta chain is a study of response to subunit inactivated influenza vaccine. TCRdb re-analysed the RT-PCR reads in MiXCR, keeping a single row per CDR3 protein. The table shows 550,000 to 600,000 distinct CDR3 sequences, with 12% occurring only once. This clonotype has a count of ten or more. The antigen remains unidentified. Findings of the study overall: Each seasonal flu vaccination may recruit only limited new T cells, authors suggested.

The length of the CDR3 is 15 residues. Germline V CDR1 and CDR2: DFQATT, SNEGSKA (reference sequence). This sequence originates from a man aged 45-65 years who received an inactivated influenza vaccine. The material sequenced was PBMCs from blood, taken on the day of vaccination. This chain connects TRBV20-1 to TRBJ2-1; 7 bases are shared with TRBD2. The CDR3 DNA reads TGCAGCCTTTGGATCCTGGGGACTACCGCAAATGAGCAGTTCTTC. It specifies CSLWILGTTANEQFF.